These 25 T cell receptor beta chains were sequenced from one sample in a study of T-cell reconstitution after alpha-beta-depleted transplantation in children (TCRdb year 2016). The receptor library was made with PCR. Sequencer: Illumina HiSeq 2500. To normalize quantification of the TCRbeta repertoire, the TCR libraries were built with molecular barcoding that relied on unique molecular identifiers. TCRdb reprocessed the public reads (quality trimming at Q25 with fastp, clone calling with MiXCR) and kept in-frame beta chains. Entries are consolidated by CDR3 protein sequence, retaining the most common genes and DNA. The sample data list 350,000 to 500,000 distinct CDR3 sequences, and roughly 44% of these were observed just once. The ten largest clones capture 25% to 30% of the sample. The treatment or condition label of this sample denotes: allogeneic hematopoietic cell transplantation with graft depleted of TCRalphabeta T cells and CD19 B cells.

The material was PBMCs, obtained before TCRalphabeta/CD19-depleted stem cell transplant. All receptors come from a girl aged 2-10 years with aplastic anemia, due to receive a stem cell transplant.

The chain employs TRBV2 and TRBJ2-7, with 11 nucleotides matching TRBD2. CDR1 SNHLY and CDR2 FYNNEI come from the germline V gene. V was pared by 3 bases and J by 3 bases, with 4 bases of the junction left unmatched. This CDR3 region has 15 residues. This CDR3 is CASSDGLAGGYEQYF. In nucleotides, the CDR3 is TGTGCCAGCAGTGATGGGCTAGCGGGGGGCTACGAGCAGTACTTC.

Many counts were recorded for this clonotype. This chain connects TRBV2 to TRBJ2-2; maybe TRBD1 (7 bases). The V end lost 6 bases, the J end lost 1 base, and 12 bases lay between the germline ends. The CDR3 totals 15 residues. CDR1 is SNHLY, CDR2 FYNNEI, per germline. The CDR3: CASSAGQRNTGELFF. The CDR3 DNA follows: TGTGCCAGCAGCGCGGGACAGCGGAACACCGGGGAGCTGTTTTTT.

The chain combines TRBV5-1 with TRBJ1-4, with TRBD1 matching 8 bases. The CDR3 consists of 13 residues. Unmatched junction bases numbered 4, after V lost 7 bases and J lost 5 bases. Germline V gene lookup returns CDR1 SGHRS and CDR2 YFSETQ. DNA for the CDR3: TGCGCCAGCGGACAGGGAGGGAATGAAAAACTGTTTTTT. This encodes CASGQGGNEKLFF.

This clonotype was found many times. The chain has TRBV3-1 and TRBJ2-6; TRBD1 matches 10 bases. Trimming cost V 2 bases and J 1 base; bases outside gene matches: 5. The CDR3 has 18 residues. Germline assignment: CDR1 LGHDT and CDR2 YNNKEL (reference sequence). The CDR3: CASSQTTGGISGANVLTF. CDR3 bases: TGTGCCAGCAGCCAAACGACAGGGGGCATTTCTGGGGCCAACGTCCTGACTTTC.

V gene TRBV4-3 combines with J gene TRBJ2-1, with D hard to call. This CDR3 contains 15 residues. The germline V gene has CDR1 LGHNA and CDR2 YSLEER. V lost 6 bases to trimming and J lost 3 bases, with 15 bases between them. CDR3 coding DNA: TGCGCCAGCAGGCCCGATCATGGCCTCTACAATGAGCAGTTCTTC. It yields the protein CASRPDHGLYNEQFF.

This clonotype has ten or more counts. The chain has TRBV5-1 and TRBJ2-3; D might be TRBD2 (6 bases). From germline, CDR1 is SGHRS and CDR2 YFSETQ. The CDR3 extends over 15 amino acids. V was clipped by 2 bases and J by 1 base, with 11 bases between them. CDR3 in DNA: TGCGCCAGCAGCTTTGCGGGATTAGGCACAGATACGCAGTATTTT. Protein sequence: CASSFAGLGTDTQYF.

This clonotype was recorded a few times. This chain joins TRBV6-5 and TRBJ1-2, with D possibly being TRBD1 (5 bases). CDR3 size: 14 residues. V lost 0 bases, J lost 5 bases, and 10 bases lay in between. Germline V CDR1 and CDR2: MNHEY, SVGAGI. The CDR3 loop is CASSYSPGRYGYTF. In DNA, the CDR3 is TGTGCCAGCAGTTACTCTCCGGGGCGATATGGCTACACCTTC.

V is TRBV10-3 and J is TRBJ1-5, with D unclear. The CDR3 runs 14 residues. Between the trimmed V and J ends, which lost 2 bases and 2 bases, there was a span of 7 bases. Germline V gives CDR1 ENHRY, CDR2 SYGVKD. CDR3 in amino acids: CAISEALGNQPQHF. CDR3 in DNA: TGTGCCATCAGTGAGGCTTTAGGCAATCAGCCCCAGCATTTT.

On this clonotype itself: This sequence may be a read error, since a much larger clone differs from it by one base. As the CDR3 is not closed by the conserved phenylalanine or tryptophan, this likely results from a read error. The gene calls are TRBV4-1 and TRBJ2-5; 14 nucleotides line up with TRBD2. The CDR3 is 20 amino acids. CDR1 is MGHRA, CDR2 YSYEKL, per germline. Trimming removed 4 bases from V and 4 bases from J; junction bases left unmatched: 17. CDR3 DNA: TGCGCCAGCAGCCCCGAACCTACCGGGACTAGCGGGAGTGGGCGAGAGACCCAGTACTAC. Protein product: CASSPEPTGTSGSGRETQYY.

This clonotype came up many times. This sequence joins TRBV15 and TRBJ1-5; D gene ambiguous. Germline V gives CDR1 LNHNV, CDR2 YYDKDF (reference sequence). The V and J ends lost 0 bases and 1 base respectively, with 10 bases between them. The CDR3 is 16 amino acids. The CDR3 sequence: CATSRDLQLSNQPQHF. DNA of the CDR3: TGTGCCACCAGCAGAGATCTGCAGCTCAGCAATCAGCCCCAGCATTTT.

This clonotype was recorded at least ten times. The CDR3 sequence is CASSFGGGTYNEQFF. The CDR3 nucleotides read TGTGCCAGCAGCTTTGGGGGAGGCACCTACAATGAGCAGTTCTTC. The chain joins TRBV5-4 to TRBJ2-1; D perhaps matches TRBD2 (6 bases). Trimming removed 2 bases at V and 2 bases at J, with 11 bases between. Germline CDR1 reads SGHNT; CDR2 reads YYREEE (reference sequence). This CDR3 is built from 15 residues.

CDR3 loop: CASSLLAGSTRAQFF. For the CDR3, the DNA is TGTGCCAGCAGTTTATTGGCGGGTTCGACCCGAGCGCAGTTCTTC. The rearrangement links TRBV28 to TRBJ2-1, with D perhaps TRBD2 (5 bases). CDR1 is MDHEN, CDR2 SYDVKM, per germline. The CDR3 contains 15 residues. Trimming shortened V by 1 base and J by 12 bases, and 19 bases separated the two germline ends.

This clonotype has more than one count but fewer than ten. V gene TRBV19 combines with J gene TRBJ2-6, with D possibly TRBD2 on 7 matching bases. The CDR3 covers 18 residues. V was cut by 6 bases and J by 4 bases, with 22 bases left in between. Looked up from germline, CDR1 is LNHDA and CDR2 is SQIVND (reference sequence). The CDR3 loop is CASSTLGGRLTGANVLTF. The DNA for the CDR3 is TGTGCCAGTAGCACCTTGGGGGGGCGCCTCACAGGGGCCAACGTCCTGACTTTC.

This chain joins TRBV10-3 and TRBJ2-3; 7 bases are shared with TRBD1. The CDR3 length is 16 residues. J was trimmed by 1 base and V by 0 bases; bases with no gene match: 4. In germline, CDR1 is ENHRY, CDR2 SYGVKD. CDR3 in amino acids: CAISESQGVGTDTQYF. In DNA, the CDR3 is TGTGCCATCAGTGAGTCGCAGGGGGTGGGCACAGATACGCAGTATTTT.

The chain couples TRBV4-2 to TRBJ2-1, with D possibly being TRBD2 (5 bases). Trimming removed 4 bases at V and 15 bases at J, with 19 bases between. The germline V gene encodes CDR1 LGHNA and CDR2 YNFKEQ. CDR3 length: 13 residues. CDR3 DNA sequence: TGTGCCAGCAGCCCGGGGTCACCCTCGGGCTTGTTCTTC. This gives the protein CASSPGSPSGLFF.

This clonotype was seen ten or more times. This sequence joins TRBV12-3 or TRBV12-4 and TRBJ2-5; 13 bases match TRBD2. J lost 5 bases, V lost 7 bases, and 7 bases had no gene match. CDR3 length: 15 residues. In DNA form, the CDR3 reads TGTGCCAGCAACCCAGGACTAGCGGGAGTGGAGACCCAGTACTTC. As protein: CASNPGLAGVETQYF.

This chain links TRBV7-3 with TRBJ2-1; possible D gene TRBD2, 6 bases. V lost 1 base and J lost 9, with 16 bases in between. Germline V lookup: CDR1 SGHTA, CDR2 FQGTGA. The CDR3 has 15 residues. The CDR3 DNA follows: TGTGCCAGCAGCTTAATAGCGTCGGGGGTCGGTGAGCAGTTCTTC. It codes for CASSLIASGVGEQFF.

The chain has TRBV20-1 and TRBJ2-7; 10 nucleotides match TRBD2. J lost 3 bases, V lost 6 bases, and 5 bases had no gene match. The CDR3 is 13 residues long. Per germline, CDR1 DFQATT and CDR2 SNEGSKA (reference sequence). CDR3 residues: CSAPRTSGYEQYF. In DNA, the CDR3 is TGCAGTGCCCCTAGGACTAGCGGCTACGAGCAGTACTTC.

The genes are TRBV6-1 and TRBJ1-4; no definite D call. Germline V gene lookup returns CDR1 MNHNS and CDR2 SASEGT. The V and J ends lost 7 bases and 0 bases respectively, with 15 bases between them. The CDR3 loop spans 16 amino acids. The CDR3 sequence is CASNLGGLPTNEKLFF. CDR3 sequence (DNA): TGTGCCAGCAACCTTGGTGGATTACCAACTAATGAAAAACTGTTTTTT.

This clonotype showed up many times. V usage is TRBV20-1 and J usage is TRBJ1-6; 7 bases agree with TRBD1. V lost 4 bases and J lost 9; bases outside the gene matches: 3. Germline-derived CDR1 and CDR2 are DFQATT and SNEGSKA (reference sequence). This CDR3 has 12 amino acids. CDR3 coding DNA: TGCAGTGCTAAGACAGGGTTTTCACCCCTCCACTTT. Its translation: CSAKTGFSPLHF.

This chain connects TRBV20-1 to TRBJ1-1; D is unclear. Germline V CDR1 and CDR2: DFQATT, SNEGSKA (reference sequence). Trimming pared 2 bases from V and 6 bases from J, leaving 1 base between. This CDR3 has 9 amino acids. CDR3 amino acids: CSARPEAFF. CDR3 DNA sequence: TGCAGTGCTAGACCTGAAGCTTTCTTT.

CDR3 region: CASSTEGRRTDTQYF. The DNA of the CDR3 is TGTGCCAGCAGTACAGAGGGGAGACGCACAGATACGCAGTATTTT. This sequence joins TRBV7-9 and TRBJ2-3; D tentatively fits TRBD1 or TRBD2 (5 bases each). The CDR3 sequence is 15 residues long. Germline V lookup: CDR1 SEHNR, CDR2 FQNEAQ (reference sequence). Trimming left V 6 bases short and J 1 base short, with 14 bases between.

The chain uses TRBV7-9 and TRBJ2-5; possible D gene TRBD2, 6 bases. Germline-derived CDR1 and CDR2 are SEHNR and FQNEAQ (reference sequence). This CDR3 has 14 residues. Trimming stripped 2 bases from V and 4 bases from J, with 11 bases between. In DNA form, the CDR3 reads TGTGCCAGCAGCTTATCCGGGGGATTAGAGACCCAGTACTTC. Its translation: CASSLSGGLETQYF. The full variable domain, its missing parts supplied by reference TRBV7-9 and TRBJ2-5, is DTGVSQNPRHKITKRGQNVTFRCDPISEHNRLYWYRQTLGQGPEFLTYFQNEAQLEKSRLLSDRFSAERPKGSFSTLEIQRTEQGDSAMYLCASSLSGGLETQYFGPGTRLLVL.

The V and J genes are TRBV7-2 and TRBJ2-2; D is unresolved. The CDR3 has 15 amino acids. Between the trimmed V and J ends, which lost 1 base and 4 bases, there was a span of 10 bases. The germline CDR1 and CDR2 sequences are SGHTA and FQGNSA. For the CDR3, the DNA is TGTGCCAGCAGCTTAGTGACTTATTCCACCGGGGAGCTGTTTTTT. Amino acid sequence: CASSLVTYSTGELFF.

This clonotype was observed a few times. The V gene is TRBV7-8, the J gene TRBJ2-7; TRBD1 aligns across 8 bases. The CDR3 is 13 residues long. The J segment lost 3 bases and the V segment lost 5 bases, leaving 3 bases of the junction unmatched. Germline values: CDR1 SGHVS, CDR2 FQNEAQ. The CDR3 spells CASSMDRDYEQYF. CDR3 nucleotide sequence: TGTGCCAGCAGCATGGACAGGGACTACGAGCAGTACTTC.